This T cell receptor beta chain was captured by sequencing in a study of T-cell memory formation after mild COVID-19. About the research overall: Clusters of TCRs were largely donor specific.

TCRdb reanalysed the 5' RACE reads using MiXCR and keeps one entry per CDR3 protein. Here the sample spans about 400,000 distinct CDR3 sequences, around 15% being singletons. This clonotype was observed a handful of times. The germline V gene has CDR1 SGHAT and CDR2 FQNNGV. V was cut by 0 bases and J by 7 bases, with 12 bases left in between. This CDR3 has 14 amino acids. The chain is built from TRBV11-2 and TRBJ1-2; no definite D call. The specimen was PBMCs or a T cell subset sorted from them (not recorded which). This TCR was recovered from a man aged 18 to 30 who had mild COVID-19 (a few samples of this study predate the infection). Cell type and time point are not known. The CDR3 DNA is TGTGCCAGCAGCTTAGATCCCAGCTTTCGTGGCTACACCTTC. Translating gives CASSLDPSFRGYTF.